This T cell receptor beta chain was documented in a study of identical twins. Each CDR3 protein is one row after TCRdb ran MiXCR on the 5' RACE reads. The repertoire holds 210,000 or so distinct CDR3 sequences, around 8.1% seen once, with around 1.8% in the top ten. J gave up 4 bases and V 1 base, and 14 bases lay outside the gene matches. In germline, CDR1 is KGHDR, CDR2 SFDVKD. This CDR3 region has 19 residues. These data were also filed under a second study, of yellow fever vaccine responses in identical twins. That report notes: After vaccination, twins' T cell response reportedly seemed partly convergent, partly personalized.

Material for sequencing was memory (CD45RO+) T cells sorted from blood. The chain has TRBV24-1 and TRBJ2-2, with 7 positions matching TRBD2. The sequence was collected from a woman between 18 and 30 years old in good health. In DNA, the CDR3 is TGTGCCACCAGTGATTTTGAGAGACTAGCCTGGTGGGTCACCGGGGAGCTGTTTTTT. It translates to CATSDFERLAWWVTGELFF.